A selection of T cell receptor beta chains follows, all from one sample in a study of memory CD4+ T cells and cytomegalovirus serostatus. The method was immunoSEQ multiplex PCR; TCRdb's version includes in-frame clones alone and lacks a portion of them. This repertoire shows tens of thousands of clones, 76% found once; its top ten account for roughly 4.4%. The sequenced material came from memory CD4+ T cells from blood. The receptors come from an adult in good health and CMV-seropositive. Both conserved end residues are part of each CDR3. A D gene is named only where the DNA matches it firmly. Clone sizes are given selectively: once, few, many, or a class where the clone is expanded.

j_gene | len | v_gene | d_gene | abundance | CDR3nt | CDR3aa
TRBJ1-1 | 17 | TRBV18 | TRBD1 | NA | TGTGCCAGCTCGATGATGACAGGGGGCTTAGGGAACACTGAAGCTTTCTTT | CASSMMTGGLGNTEAFF
TRBJ2-1 | 14 | TRBV30 | NA | NA | TGTGCCTTTCTGCCGGGACTCCCGTACAATGAGCAGTTCTTC | CAFLPGLPYNEQFF
TRBJ2-3 | 14 | TRBV6-1 | NA | once | TGTGCCAGCAGTGAAGCGACCAGGGGAGATACGCAGTATTTT | CASSEATRGDTQYF
TRBJ2-1 | 14 | TRBV7-3 | TRBD2 | NA | TGTGCCAGCAGCCCGGGACTAGGCTACAATGAGCAGTTCTTC | CASSPGLGYNEQFF
TRBJ2-7 | 14 | TRBV28 | TRBD2 | NA | TGTGCCAGCAAGCGGACTAGCGGGGCCTACGAGCAGTACTTC | CASKRTSGAYEQYF
TRBJ1-2 | 14 | TRBV29-1 | NA | NA | TGCAGCGTTGAACATGGGGGGCGAGGCTATGGCTACACCTTC | CSVEHGGRGYGYTF
TRBJ1-3 | 14 | TRBV7-6 | NA | NA | TGTGCCAGCAGCTTAGACAGGGTTCCGGACACCATATATTTT | CASSLDRVPDTIYF
TRBJ1-5 | 16 | TRBV19 | NA | NA | TGTGCCAGTAGTATAGCCCTGGGGGGTGGCAATCAGCCCCAGCATTTT | CASSIALGGGNQPQHF
TRBJ2-3 | 14 | TRBV9 | NA | NA | TGTGCCAGCAGCCCACTGGTCTCCACAGATACGCAGTATTTT | CASSPLVSTDTQYF
TRBJ2-2 | 16 | TRBV7-2 | NA | NA | TGTGCCAGCAGCTTAGTTCGGGGAGTAAGGTCCGGGGAGCTGTTTTTT | CASSLVRGVRSGELFF
TRBJ1-4 | 15 | TRBV6-1 | NA | NA | TGTGCCAGCAGTGCCTCAGGAAGGGGGGAAGCAAAACTGTTTTTT | CASSASGRGEAKLFF
TRBJ1-4 | 13 | TRBV7-9 | NA | few | TGTGCCAGCAGCGGGACCGGCGATGAAAAACTGTTTTTT | CASSGTGDEKLFF